These 14 T cell receptor beta chains were sequenced from one sample in a study of Tregs in tolerant kidney transplant recipients. Profiled with immunoSEQ multiplex PCR; TCRdb holds only in-frame clones, not every one. The data contain tens of thousands of clones, over 75% of them singletons. The sample was Tregs from blood, taken before the transplant. These receptors all stem from a human donor who received a combined kidney and bone marrow transplant.

CDR3 sequence reads: CASSLLGIVTEAFF. CDR3 in DNA: TGTGCCAGCAGCTTGCTGGGGATTGTCACTGAAGCTTTCTTT. V is TRBV5-4 and J is TRBJ1-1; D uncertain. Trimming shortened V by 1 base and J by 4 bases, and 11 bases separated the two germline ends. The CDR3 loop spans 14 amino acids. Germline V gives CDR1 SGHNT, CDR2 YYREEE (reference sequence).

This clone was counted between two and nine times. This rearrangement joins TRBV28 to TRBJ2-5, with 7 nucleotides matching TRBD2. CDR1 is MDHEN, CDR2 SYDVKM, per germline. Trimming removed 3 bases from V and 5 bases from J; junction bases left unmatched: 9. This CDR3 spans 15 amino acids. CDR3 sequence (DNA): TGTGCCAGCAGTTTCCCGGGAGGCACGGGGGAGACCCAGTACTTC. It specifies CASSFPGGTGETQYF. Based on the CDR3 plus reference TRBV28 and TRBJ2-5, the full variable domain is DVKVTQSSRYLVKRTGEKVFLECVQDMDHENMFWYRQDPGLGLRLIYFSYDVKMKEKGDIPEGYSVSREKKERFSLILESASTNQTSMYLCASSFPGGTGETQYFGPGTRLLVL.

This clone has a handful of counts. This likely traces to a read error, being one base from a far larger clone. The V gene is TRBV5-6, the J gene TRBJ1-1, with D perhaps TRBD1 (5 bases). The length of the CDR3 is 14 residues. The V gene's germline CDR1 is SGHDT and CDR2 YYEEEE. V was shortened by 10 bases and J by 2 bases, with 18 bases between the two germline ends. CDR3 amino acids: CAGAQWGSNTEAFF. The CDR3 bases are TGTGCCGGGGCACAGTGGGGGTCTAACACTGAAGCTTTCTTT.

This chain connects TRBV4-1 to TRBJ2-5; perhaps TRBD2 as D (5 bases). V was pared by 1 base and J by 5 bases, with 14 bases between. Germline CDR1 and CDR2: MGHRA and YSYEKL. The CDR3 loop spans 15 amino acids. The CDR3 DNA is TGCGCCAGCAGCCAAGGACGGGATCTGGAGGAGACCCAGTACTTC. Protein: CASSQGRDLEETQYF.

Only a few counts were recorded for this clone. V usage is TRBV11-2 and J usage is TRBJ1-5; TRBD1 might be the D (6 bases). There are 13 residues in the CDR3. V gave up 5 bases and J gave up 8 bases, with 13 bases separating them. From germline, CDR1 is SGHAT and CDR2 FQNNGV. CDR3 DNA: TGTGCCAGCAGCACCGGGACACCCGAGCCCCAGCATTTT. This encodes CASSTGTPEPQHF. Complete variable domain (other parts from reference TRBV11-2 and TRBJ1-5): EAGVAQSPRYKIIEKRQSVAFWCNPISGHATLYWYQQILGQGPKLLIQFQNNGVVDDSQLPKDRFSAERLKGVDSTLKIQPAKLEDSAVYLCASSTGTPEPQHFGDGTRLSIL.

The V and J genes are TRBV5-8 and TRBJ1-2, with 7 bases that match TRBD1. With 3 bases clipped from V and 4 bases from J, the junction kept 0 bases outside the gene matches. The length of the CDR3 is 12 residues. Germline V gene lookup returns CDR1 SGHTS and CDR2 YDEGEE. CDR3 residues: CASSWDSYGYTF. CDR3 DNA: TGTGCCAGCAGCTGGGACAGCTATGGCTACACCTTC.

This sequence joins TRBV7-2 and TRBJ1-5, with 9 bases lining up with TRBD1. Germline-derived CDR1 and CDR2 are SGHTA and FQGNSA. The CDR3 contains 14 residues. The V gene end was trimmed by 5 bases and the J gene end by 4 bases; junction bases not matched to a gene: 3. CDR3 nucleotide sequence: TGTGCCAGCAGCCGCGGGACAGGGAATCAGCCCCAGCATTTT. Its translation is CASSRGTGNQPQHF.

The J gene is TRBJ2-1, the V gene TRBV19; no clear D. The germline V and J ends were trimmed by 8 bases and 5 bases, with 16 bases remaining between them. This CDR3 region has 14 residues. In germline, CDR1 is LNHDA, CDR2 SQIVND (reference sequence). CDR3 nucleotide sequence: TGTGCCAGTGCGAGGTCTAGGATAAACAATGAGCAGTTCTTC. As protein: CASARSRINNEQFF.

The chain links TRBV7-2 to TRBJ2-3; possible D gene TRBD1, 7 bases. Trimming shortened V by 0 bases and J by 1 base, and 17 bases separated the two germline ends. The length of the CDR3 is 18 residues. Germline lookup yields CDR1 SGHTA and CDR2 FQGNSA. The CDR3 sequence: CASSLAGQRAAGTDTQYF. CDR3 DNA sequence: TGTGCCAGCAGCTTAGCGGGACAGCGGGCGGCGGGCACAGATACGCAGTATTTT.

CDR3 nucleotides: TGTGCCATCAGTGAACCGGGACTAGCGGGGTCCTACAATGAGCAGTTCTTC. It translates to CAISEPGLAGSYNEQFF. The V call is TRBV10-3, the J call TRBJ2-1, with 13 positions matching TRBD2. The CDR3 is made up of 17 amino acids. Unmatched junction bases numbered 3, after V lost 3 bases and J lost 1 base. The V gene's germline CDR1 is ENHRY and CDR2 SYGVKD.

V and J are TRBV7-2 and TRBJ1-2; D is possibly TRBD1 (6 bases). Germline V lookup: CDR1 SGHTA, CDR2 FQGNSA. This CDR3 has 14 residues. Trimming pared 1 base from V and 5 bases from J, leaving 11 bases between. CDR3 bases: TGTGCCAGCAGCTTAGTCGGGGGGGCTTATGGCTACACCTTC. This sequence encodes CASSLVGGAYGYTF.

This clone was recorded only once. The chain couples TRBV10-3 to TRBJ2-3, with D possibly being TRBD1 or TRBD2 (5 bases each). CDR3 length: 15 residues. In germline, CDR1 is ENHRY, CDR2 SYGVKD. The V end was cut by 3 bases, the J end by 4 bases, with 14 bases between. CDR3 nucleotide sequence: TGTGCCATCAGTGATAACAGGAGGATGTCAGATACGCAGTATTTT. This codes for CAISDNRRMSDTQYF.

The chain joins TRBV11-3 to TRBJ2-5; 9 bases are a match to TRBD1. The CDR3 has 15 residues. Germline assignment: CDR1 SGHNT and CDR2 YENEEA. The junction had 4 bases not matched to a gene; V was cut back by 1 base and J by 4 bases. As DNA, the CDR3 is TGTGCCAGCAGCTTAGGGCTACAGGGGGCAGAGACCCAGTACTTC. Translated, it gives CASSLGLQGAETQYF.

The rearrangement links TRBV30 to TRBJ2-5; D ambiguous. The CDR3 is 11 amino acids. CDR1 and CDR2 from the germline V gene are GTSNPN and SVGIG (reference sequence). Trimming left V 0 bases short and J 5 bases short, with 4 bases between. The chain's CDR3 is CAWSVVETQYF. The CDR3 DNA reads as TGTGCCTGGAGTGTAGTGGAGACCCAGTACTTC. Full variable domain (remainder filled in from reference TRBV30 and TRBJ2-5): SQTIHQWPATLVQPVGSPLSLECTVEGTSNPNLYWYRQAAGRGLQLLFYSVGIGQISSEVPQNLSASRPQDRQFILSSKKLLLSDSGFYLCAWSVVETQYFGPGTRLLVL.